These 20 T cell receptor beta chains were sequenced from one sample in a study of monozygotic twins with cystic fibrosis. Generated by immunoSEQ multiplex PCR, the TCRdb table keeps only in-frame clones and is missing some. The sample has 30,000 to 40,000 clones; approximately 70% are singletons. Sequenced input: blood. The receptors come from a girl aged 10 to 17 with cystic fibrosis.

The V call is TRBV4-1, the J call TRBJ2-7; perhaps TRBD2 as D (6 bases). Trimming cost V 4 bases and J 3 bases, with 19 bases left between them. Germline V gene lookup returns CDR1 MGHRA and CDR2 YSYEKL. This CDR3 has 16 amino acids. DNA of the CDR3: TGCGCCAGCAGCCCCCGTCCCGGGACTGGCTACTACGAGCAGTACTTC. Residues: CASSPRPGTGYYEQYF.

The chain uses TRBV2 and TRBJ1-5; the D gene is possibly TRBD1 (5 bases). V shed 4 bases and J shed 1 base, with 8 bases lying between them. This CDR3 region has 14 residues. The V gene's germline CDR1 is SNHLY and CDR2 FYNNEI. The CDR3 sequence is CASSVRVSNQPQHF. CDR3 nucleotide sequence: TGTGCCAGCAGTGTCAGGGTAAGCAATCAGCCCCAGCATTTT.

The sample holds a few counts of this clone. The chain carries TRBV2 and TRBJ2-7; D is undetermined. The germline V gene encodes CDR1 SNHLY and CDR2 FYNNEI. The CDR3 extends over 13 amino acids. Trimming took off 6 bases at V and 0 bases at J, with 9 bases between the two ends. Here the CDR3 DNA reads TGTGCCAGCAGGGTGACAAGCTCCTACGAGCAGTACTTC. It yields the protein CASRVTSSYEQYF.

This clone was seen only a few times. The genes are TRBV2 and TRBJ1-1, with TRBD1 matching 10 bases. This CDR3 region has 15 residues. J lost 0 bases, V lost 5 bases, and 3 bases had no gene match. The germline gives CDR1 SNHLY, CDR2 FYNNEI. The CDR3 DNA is TGTGCCAGCAGTACGGGACAGGGGTTGAACACTGAAGCTTTCTTT. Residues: CASSTGQGLNTEAFF. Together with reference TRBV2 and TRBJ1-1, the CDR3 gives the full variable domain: EPEVTQTPSHQVTQMGQEVILRCVPISNHLYFYWYRQILGQKVEFLVSFYNNEISEKSEIFDDQFSVERPDGSNFTLKIRSTKLEDSAMYFCASSTGQGLNTEAFFGQGTRLTVV.

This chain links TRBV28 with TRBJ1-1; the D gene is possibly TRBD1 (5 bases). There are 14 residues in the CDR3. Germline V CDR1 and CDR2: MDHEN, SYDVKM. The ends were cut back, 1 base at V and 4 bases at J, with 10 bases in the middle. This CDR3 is CASSLSQVLTEAFF. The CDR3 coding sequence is TGTGCCAGCAGTTTATCACAGGTGCTCACTGAAGCTTTCTTT.

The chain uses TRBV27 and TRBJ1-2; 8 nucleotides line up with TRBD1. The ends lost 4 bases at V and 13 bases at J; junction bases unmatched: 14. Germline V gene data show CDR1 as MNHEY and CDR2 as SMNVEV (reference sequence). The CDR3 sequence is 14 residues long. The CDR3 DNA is TGTGCCAGCAGTTCCCTCCGGGACAGGTCGGTCTGCACCTTC. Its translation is CASSSLRDRSVCTF.

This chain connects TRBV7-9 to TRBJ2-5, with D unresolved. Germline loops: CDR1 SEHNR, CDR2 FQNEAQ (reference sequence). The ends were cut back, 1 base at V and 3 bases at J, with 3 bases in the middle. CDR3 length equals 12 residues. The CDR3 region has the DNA TGTGCCAGCAGCTTAGACAAAGAGACCCAGTACTTC. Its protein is CASSLDKETQYF.

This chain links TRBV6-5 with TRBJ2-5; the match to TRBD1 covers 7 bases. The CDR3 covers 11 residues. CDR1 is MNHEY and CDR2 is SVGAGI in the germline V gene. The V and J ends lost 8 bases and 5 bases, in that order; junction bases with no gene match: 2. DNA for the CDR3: TGTGCCAGCGGGACAGCGGAGACCCAGTACTTC. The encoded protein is CASGTAETQYF.

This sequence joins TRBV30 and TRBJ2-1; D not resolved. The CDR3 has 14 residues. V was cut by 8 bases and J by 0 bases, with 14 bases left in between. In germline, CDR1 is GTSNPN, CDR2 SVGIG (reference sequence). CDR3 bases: TGTGCCCTTTTACCCAGGACCTCCTACAATGAGCAGTTCTTC. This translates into CALLPRTSYNEQFF.

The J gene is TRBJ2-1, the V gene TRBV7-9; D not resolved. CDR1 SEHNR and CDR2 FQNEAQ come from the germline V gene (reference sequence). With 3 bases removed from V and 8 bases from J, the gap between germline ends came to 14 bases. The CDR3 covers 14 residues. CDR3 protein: CASSFVVGLDEQFF. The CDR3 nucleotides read TGTGCCAGCAGCTTTGTAGTGGGCTTGGATGAGCAGTTCTTC.

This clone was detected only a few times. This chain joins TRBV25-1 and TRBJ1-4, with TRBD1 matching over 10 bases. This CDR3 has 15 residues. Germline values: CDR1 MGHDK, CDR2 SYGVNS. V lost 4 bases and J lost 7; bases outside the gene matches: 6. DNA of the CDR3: TGTGCCAGCAGTGTCTCGACAGGGGGCGGTGAAAAACTGTTTTTT. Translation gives CASSVSTGGGEKLFF.

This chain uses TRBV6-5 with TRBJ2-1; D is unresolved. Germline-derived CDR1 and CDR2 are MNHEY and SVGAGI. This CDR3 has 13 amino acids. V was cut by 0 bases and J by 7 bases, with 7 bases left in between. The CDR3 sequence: CASSYSIGNEQFF. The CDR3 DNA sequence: TGTGCCAGCAGTTACTCGATCGGTAATGAGCAGTTCTTC.

CDR3 in amino acids: CSATEETQYF. CDR3 nucleotides: TGCAGTGCCACTGAAGAGACCCAGTACTTC. The rearrangement uses TRBV20-1 and TRBJ2-5; D ambiguous. V was cut by 6 bases and J by 3 bases, with 5 bases left in between. CDR1 and CDR2 (germline): DFQATT, SNEGSKA (reference sequence). The CDR3 sequence is 10 residues long.

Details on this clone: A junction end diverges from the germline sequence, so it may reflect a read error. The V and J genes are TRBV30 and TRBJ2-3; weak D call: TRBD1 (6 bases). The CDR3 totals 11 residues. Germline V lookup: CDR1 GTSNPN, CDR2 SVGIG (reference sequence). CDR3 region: CAWSGTGTSRF. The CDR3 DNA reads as TGTGCCTGGAGTGGCACCGGGACATCGCGTTTT.

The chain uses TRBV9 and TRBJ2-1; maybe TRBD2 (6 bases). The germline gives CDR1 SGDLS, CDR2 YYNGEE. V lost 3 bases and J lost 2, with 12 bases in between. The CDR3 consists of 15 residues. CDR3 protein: CASSATPSAYNEQFF. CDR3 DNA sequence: TGTGCCAGCAGCGCGACCCCTAGCGCCTACAATGAGCAGTTCTTC.

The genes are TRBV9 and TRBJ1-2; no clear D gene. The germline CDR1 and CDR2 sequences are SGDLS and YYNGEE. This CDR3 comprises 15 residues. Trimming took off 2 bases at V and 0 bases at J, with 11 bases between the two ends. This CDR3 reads CASSVNDGANYGYTF. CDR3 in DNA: TGTGCCAGCAGCGTCAACGACGGTGCTAACTATGGCTACACCTTC.

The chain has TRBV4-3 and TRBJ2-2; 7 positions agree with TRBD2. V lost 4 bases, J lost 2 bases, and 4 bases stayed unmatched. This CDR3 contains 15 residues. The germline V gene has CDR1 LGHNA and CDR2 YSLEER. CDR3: CASSPRGGNTGELFF. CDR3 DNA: TGCGCCAGCAGCCCCCGCGGGGGAAACACCGGGGAGCTGTTTTTT.

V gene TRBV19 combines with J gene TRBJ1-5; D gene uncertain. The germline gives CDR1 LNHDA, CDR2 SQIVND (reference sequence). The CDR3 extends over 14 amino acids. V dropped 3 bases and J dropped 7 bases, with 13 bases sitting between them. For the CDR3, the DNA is TGTGCCAGTAGTATCAGCCGGATATACCAGCCCCAGCATTTT. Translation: CASSISRIYQPQHF. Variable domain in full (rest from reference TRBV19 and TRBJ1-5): DGGITQSPKYLFRKEGQNVTLSCEQNLNHDAMYWYRQDPGQGLRLIYYSQIVNDFQKGDIAEGYSVSREKKESFPLTVTSAQKNPTAFYLCASSISRIYQPQHFGDGTRLSIL.

The CDR3 DNA reads TGTGCCAGCCAGGGCTGGGAGGGCCGGCAGTATTTT. Protein product: CASQGWEGRQYF. The V call is TRBV7-9, the J call TRBJ2-3; 7 bases map to TRBD2. Per germline, CDR1 SEHNR and CDR2 FQNEAQ (reference sequence). The ends lost 8 bases at V and 11 bases at J; junction bases unmatched: 10. This CDR3 has 12 amino acids.

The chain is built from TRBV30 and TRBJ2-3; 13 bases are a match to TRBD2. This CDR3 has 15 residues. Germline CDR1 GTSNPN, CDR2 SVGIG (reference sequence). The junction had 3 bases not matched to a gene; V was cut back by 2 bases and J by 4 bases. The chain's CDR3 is CAWSLGLAGADTQYF. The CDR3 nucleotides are TGTGCCTGGAGTCTCGGACTAGCGGGAGCAGATACGCAGTATTTT.